This T cell receptor (beta chain) was found in a study of beta chain features in type 1 diabetes. Every bit of the isolated RNA underwent reverse transcription, so sequencing read expressed TCRB transcripts. Clones were read by immunoSEQ multiplex PCR, and TCRdb kept only the in-frame ones, dropping some. The data show some 10,000 clones, with about 84% seen just once and about 1.4% held by the top ten. The count of this clone is one. The germline V gene encodes CDR1 LNHDA and CDR2 SQIVND (reference sequence). The CDR3 runs 14 residues. V lost 8 bases and J lost 5, with 16 bases in between. Sequencing used Tregs from blood. The genes are TRBV19 and TRBJ2-1; weak D call: TRBD1 (6 bases). The sequence was collected from a woman younger than 30 in good health. The CDR3 coding sequence is TGTGCCAGTTCAACAGGGAGTTCGAACAATGAGCAGTTCTTC. Residues: CASSTGSSNNEQFF.